This section outlines one TCR beta chain sequence together with its context. The V and J ends lost 8 bases and 0 bases, in that order; junction bases with no gene match: 6. Germline V CDR1 and CDR2: LNHDA, SQIVND (reference sequence). The CDR3 covers 15 residues. The entry originates in a study of blood T cell repertoires in COVID-19. The assay was immunoSEQ multiplex PCR, and TCRdb's table has in-frame clones only and misses some. The table has about 190,000 clones, roughly 73% seen once; the top ten hold 2.8%. The sample was peripheral blood. The chain couples TRBV19 to TRBJ2-4; 8 bases match TRBD1. The receptor was isolated from an elderly woman with active or convalescent COVID-19. The CDR3 loop reads CASAGTGLAKNIQYF. For the CDR3, the DNA is TGTGCCAGTGCCGGGACAGGACTAGCCAAAAACATTCAGTACTTC.